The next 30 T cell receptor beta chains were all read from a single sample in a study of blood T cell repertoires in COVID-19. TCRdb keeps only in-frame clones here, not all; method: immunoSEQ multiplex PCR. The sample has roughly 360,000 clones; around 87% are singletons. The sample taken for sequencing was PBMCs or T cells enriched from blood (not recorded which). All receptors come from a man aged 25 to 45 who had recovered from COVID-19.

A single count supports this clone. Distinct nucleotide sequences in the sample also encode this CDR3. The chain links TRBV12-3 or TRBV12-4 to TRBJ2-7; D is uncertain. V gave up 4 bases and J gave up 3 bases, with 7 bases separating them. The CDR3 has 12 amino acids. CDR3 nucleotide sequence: TGTGCCAGCAGTTCCAGTGGCTACGAGCAGTACTTC. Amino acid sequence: CASSSSGYEQYF.

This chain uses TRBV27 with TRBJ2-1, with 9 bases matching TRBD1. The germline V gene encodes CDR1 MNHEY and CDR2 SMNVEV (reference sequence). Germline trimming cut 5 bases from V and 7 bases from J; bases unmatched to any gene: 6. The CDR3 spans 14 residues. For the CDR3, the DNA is TGTGCCAGCAGTCGAGACAGGGGGTGGAATGAGCAGTTCTTC. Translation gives CASSRDRGWNEQFF.

CDR3 protein: CASTASGGGNSPLHF. CDR3 nucleotides: TGTGCCAGCACTGCTTCAGGGGGCGGAAATTCACCCCTCCACTTT. V is TRBV27 and J is TRBJ1-6; TRBD1 agrees at 8 bases. Trimming took 7 bases from V and 7 from J; bases not matched to a gene: 9. Germline-derived CDR1 and CDR2 are MNHEY and SMNVEV (reference sequence). This CDR3 spans 15 amino acids.

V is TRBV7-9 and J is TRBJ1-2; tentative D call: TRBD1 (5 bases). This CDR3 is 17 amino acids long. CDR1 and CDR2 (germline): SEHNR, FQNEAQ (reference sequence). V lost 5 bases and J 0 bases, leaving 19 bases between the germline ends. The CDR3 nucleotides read TGTGCCAGCAGCCCCCCCCTAGGGGCGCGCTCTAACTATGGCTACACCTTC. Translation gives CASSPPLGARSNYGYTF. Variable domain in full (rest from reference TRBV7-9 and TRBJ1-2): DTGVSQNPRHKITKRGQNVTFRCDPISEHNRLYWYRQTLGQGPEFLTYFQNEAQLEKSRLLSDRFSAERPKGSFSTLEIQRTEQGDSAMYLCASSPPLGARSNYGYTFGSGTRLTVV.

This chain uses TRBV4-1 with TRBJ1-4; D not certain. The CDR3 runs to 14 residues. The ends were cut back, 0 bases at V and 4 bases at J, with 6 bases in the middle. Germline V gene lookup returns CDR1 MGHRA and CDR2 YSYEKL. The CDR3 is CASSQDPYNEKLFF. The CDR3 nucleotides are TGCGCCAGCAGCCAAGATCCCTATAATGAAAAACTGTTTTTT.

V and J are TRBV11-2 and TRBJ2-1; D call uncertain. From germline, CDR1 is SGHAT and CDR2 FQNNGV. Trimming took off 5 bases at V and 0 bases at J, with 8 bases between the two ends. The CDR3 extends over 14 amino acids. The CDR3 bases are TGTGCCAGCAGCCGCGGCAGCTCCTACAATGAGCAGTTCTTC. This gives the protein CASSRGSSYNEQFF.

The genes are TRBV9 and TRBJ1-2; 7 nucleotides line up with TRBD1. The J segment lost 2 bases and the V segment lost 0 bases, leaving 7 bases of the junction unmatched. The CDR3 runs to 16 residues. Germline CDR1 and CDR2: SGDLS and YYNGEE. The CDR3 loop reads CASSVGGDSLNYGYTF. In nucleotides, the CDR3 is TGTGCCAGCAGCGTAGGGGGGGACAGCCTGAACTATGGCTACACCTTC.

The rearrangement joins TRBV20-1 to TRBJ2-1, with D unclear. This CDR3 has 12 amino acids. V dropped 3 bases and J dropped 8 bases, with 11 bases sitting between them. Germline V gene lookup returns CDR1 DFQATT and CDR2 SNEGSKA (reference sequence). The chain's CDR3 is CSASGLGDEQFF. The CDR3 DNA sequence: TGCAGTGCTAGTGGCCTAGGCGATGAGCAGTTCTTC.

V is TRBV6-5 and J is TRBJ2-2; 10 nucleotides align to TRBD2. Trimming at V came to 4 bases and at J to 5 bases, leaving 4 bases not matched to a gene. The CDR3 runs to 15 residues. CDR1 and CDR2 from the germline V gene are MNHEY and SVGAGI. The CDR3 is CASSLGLARTGELFF. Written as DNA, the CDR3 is TGTGCCAGCAGTTTGGGACTAGCGAGAACCGGGGAGCTGTTTTTT.

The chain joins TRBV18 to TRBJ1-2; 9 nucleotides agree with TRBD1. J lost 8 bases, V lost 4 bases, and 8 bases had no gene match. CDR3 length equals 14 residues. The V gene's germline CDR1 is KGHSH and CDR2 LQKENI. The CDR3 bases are TGTGCCAGCTCACGAGCCAGACAGGGGGAAGGCTACACCTTC. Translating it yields CASSRARQGEGYTF.

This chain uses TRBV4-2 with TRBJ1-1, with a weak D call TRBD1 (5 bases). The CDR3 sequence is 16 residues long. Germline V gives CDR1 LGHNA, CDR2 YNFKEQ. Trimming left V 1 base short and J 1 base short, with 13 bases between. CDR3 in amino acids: CASSQGVRDPNTEAFF. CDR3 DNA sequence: TGTGCCAGCAGCCAAGGGGTGCGGGACCCGAACACTGAAGCTTTCTTT.

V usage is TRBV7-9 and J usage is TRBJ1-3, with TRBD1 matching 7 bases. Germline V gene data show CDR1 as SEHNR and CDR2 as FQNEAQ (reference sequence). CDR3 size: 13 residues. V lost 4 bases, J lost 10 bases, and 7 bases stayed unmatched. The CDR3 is CASSSPTGWTIYF. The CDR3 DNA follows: TGTGCCAGCAGCTCCCCGACAGGGTGGACCATATATTTT.

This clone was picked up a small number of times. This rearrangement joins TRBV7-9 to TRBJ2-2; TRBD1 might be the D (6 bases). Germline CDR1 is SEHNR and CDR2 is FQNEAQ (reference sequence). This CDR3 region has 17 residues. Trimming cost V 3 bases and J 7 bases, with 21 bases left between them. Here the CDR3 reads CASSFGGTGLEVGELFF. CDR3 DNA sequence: TGTGCCAGCAGCTTTGGGGGAACAGGGCTCGAGGTCGGGGAGCTGTTTTTT.

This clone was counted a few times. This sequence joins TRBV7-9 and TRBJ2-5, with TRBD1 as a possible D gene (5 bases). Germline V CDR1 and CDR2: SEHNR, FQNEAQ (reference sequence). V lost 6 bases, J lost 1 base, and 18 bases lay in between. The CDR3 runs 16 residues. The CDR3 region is CASSEPAGMAQETQYF. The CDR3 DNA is TGTGCCAGCAGTGAGCCAGCAGGGATGGCCCAAGAGACCCAGTACTTC. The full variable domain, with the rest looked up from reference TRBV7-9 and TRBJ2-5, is DTGVSQNPRHKITKRGQNVTFRCDPISEHNRLYWYRQTLGQGPEFLTYFQNEAQLEKSRLLSDRFSAERPKGSFSTLEIQRTEQGDSAMYLCASSEPAGMAQETQYFGPGTRLLVL.

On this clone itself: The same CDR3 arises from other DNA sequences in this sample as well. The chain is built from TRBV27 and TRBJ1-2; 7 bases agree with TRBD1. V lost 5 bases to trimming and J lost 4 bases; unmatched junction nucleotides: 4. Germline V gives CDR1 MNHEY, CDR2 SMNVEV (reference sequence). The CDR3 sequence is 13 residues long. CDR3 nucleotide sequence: TGTGCCAGCAGTCGCGACAGGGTCTATGGCTACACCTTC. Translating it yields CASSRDRVYGYTF.

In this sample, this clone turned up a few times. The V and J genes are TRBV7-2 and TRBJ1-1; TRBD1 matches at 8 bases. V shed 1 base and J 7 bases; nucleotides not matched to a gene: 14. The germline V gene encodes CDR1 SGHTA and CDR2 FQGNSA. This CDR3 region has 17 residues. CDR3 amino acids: CASSLVGGGTGAIEAFF. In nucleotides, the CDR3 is TGTGCCAGCAGCTTAGTAGGGGGAGGGACAGGAGCAATTGAAGCTTTCTTT.

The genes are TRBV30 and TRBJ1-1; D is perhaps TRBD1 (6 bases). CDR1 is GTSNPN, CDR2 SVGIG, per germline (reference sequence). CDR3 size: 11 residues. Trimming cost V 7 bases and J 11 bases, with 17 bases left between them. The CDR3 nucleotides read TGTGCCTCGGGGGCCCTAGTTGACGCTTTCTTT. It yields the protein CASGALVDAFF.

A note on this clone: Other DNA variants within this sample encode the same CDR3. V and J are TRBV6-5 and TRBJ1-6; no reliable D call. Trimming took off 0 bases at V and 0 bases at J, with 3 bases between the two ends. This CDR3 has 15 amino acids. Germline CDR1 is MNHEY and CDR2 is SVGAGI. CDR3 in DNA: TGTGCCAGCAGTTACTCCAGCTCCTATAATTCACCCCTCCACTTT. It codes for CASSYSSSYNSPLHF.

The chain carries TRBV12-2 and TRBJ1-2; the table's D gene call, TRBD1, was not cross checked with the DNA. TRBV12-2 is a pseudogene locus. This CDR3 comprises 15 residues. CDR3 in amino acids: CASRSRAGAVDGYTF. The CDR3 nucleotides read TGTGCAAGTCGCTCCCGGGCAGGGGCGGTCGATGGCTACACCTTC.

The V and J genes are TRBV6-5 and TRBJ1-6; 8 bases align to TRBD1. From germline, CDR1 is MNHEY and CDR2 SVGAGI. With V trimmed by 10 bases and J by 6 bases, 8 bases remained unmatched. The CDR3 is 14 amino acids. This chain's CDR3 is CATIGQGTNSPLHF. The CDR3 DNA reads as TGTGCCACCATTGGACAGGGAACTAATTCACCCCTCCACTTT.

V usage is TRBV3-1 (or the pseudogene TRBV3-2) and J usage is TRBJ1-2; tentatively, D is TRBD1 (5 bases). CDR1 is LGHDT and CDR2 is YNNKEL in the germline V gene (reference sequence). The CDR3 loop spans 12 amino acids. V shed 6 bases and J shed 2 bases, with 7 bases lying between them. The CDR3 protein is CASSGGNYGYTF. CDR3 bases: TGTGCCAGCAGTGGGGGGAACTATGGCTACACCTTC.

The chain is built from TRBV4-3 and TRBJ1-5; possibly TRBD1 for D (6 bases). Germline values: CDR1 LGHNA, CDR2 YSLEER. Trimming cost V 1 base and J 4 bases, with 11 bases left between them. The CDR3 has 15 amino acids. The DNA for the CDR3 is TGCGCCAGCAGCCAAGTGTACAGGGAGAATCAGCCCCAGCATTTT. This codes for CASSQVYRENQPQHF.

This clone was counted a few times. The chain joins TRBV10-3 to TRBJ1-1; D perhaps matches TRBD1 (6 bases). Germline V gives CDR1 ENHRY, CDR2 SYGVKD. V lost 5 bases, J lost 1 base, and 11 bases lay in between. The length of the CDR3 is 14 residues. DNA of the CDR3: TGTGCCATCAGTCCCAGGGGCTCGAACACTGAAGCTTTCTTT. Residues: CAISPRGSNTEAFF.

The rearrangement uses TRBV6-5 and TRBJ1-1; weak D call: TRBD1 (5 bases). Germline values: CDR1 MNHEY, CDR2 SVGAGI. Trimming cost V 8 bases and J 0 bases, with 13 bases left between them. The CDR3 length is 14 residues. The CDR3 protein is CASGETAMNTEAFF. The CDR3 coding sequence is TGTGCCAGCGGCGAGACAGCAATGAACACTGAAGCTTTCTTT.

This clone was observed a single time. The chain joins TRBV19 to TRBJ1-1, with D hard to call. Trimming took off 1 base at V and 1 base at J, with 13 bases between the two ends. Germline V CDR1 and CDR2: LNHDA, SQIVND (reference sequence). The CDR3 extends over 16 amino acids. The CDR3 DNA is TGTGCCAGTAGTATAGGGAACGTCCGGGGGAACACTGAAGCTTTCTTT. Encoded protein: CASSIGNVRGNTEAFF.

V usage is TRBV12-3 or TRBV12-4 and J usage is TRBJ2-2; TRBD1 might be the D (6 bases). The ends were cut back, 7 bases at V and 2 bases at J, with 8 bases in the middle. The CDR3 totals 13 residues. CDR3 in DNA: TGTGCCAGCAAGGGGGAAAACACCGGGGAGCTGTTTTTT. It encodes CASKGENTGELFF.

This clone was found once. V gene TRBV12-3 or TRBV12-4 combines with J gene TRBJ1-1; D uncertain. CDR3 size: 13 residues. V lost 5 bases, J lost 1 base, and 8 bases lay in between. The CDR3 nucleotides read TGTGCCAGCAGTCTAGGCGCGAACACTGAAGCTTTCTTT. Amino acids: CASSLGANTEAFF.

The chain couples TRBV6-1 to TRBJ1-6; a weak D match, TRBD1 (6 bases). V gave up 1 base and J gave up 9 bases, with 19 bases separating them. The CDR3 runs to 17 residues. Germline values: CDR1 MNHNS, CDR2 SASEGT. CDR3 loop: CASSEVIRKGDGSPLHF. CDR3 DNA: TGTGCCAGCAGTGAAGTGATCCGTAAGGGGGATGGTTCACCCCTCCACTTT.

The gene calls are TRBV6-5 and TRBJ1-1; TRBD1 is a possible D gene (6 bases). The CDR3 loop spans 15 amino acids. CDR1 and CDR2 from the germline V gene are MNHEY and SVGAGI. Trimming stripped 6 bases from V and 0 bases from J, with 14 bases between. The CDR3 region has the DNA TGTGCCAGCAGGACCCTAGCAGGGGTGAACACTGAAGCTTTCTTT. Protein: CASRTLAGVNTEAFF.

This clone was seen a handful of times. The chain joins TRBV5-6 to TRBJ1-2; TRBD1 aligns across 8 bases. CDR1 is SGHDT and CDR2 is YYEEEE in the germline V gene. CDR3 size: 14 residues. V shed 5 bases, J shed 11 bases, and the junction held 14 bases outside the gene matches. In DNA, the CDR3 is TGTGCCAGCAGGCGAAGGACAGGGCCGGATGAATACACCTTC. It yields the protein CASRRRTGPDEYTF. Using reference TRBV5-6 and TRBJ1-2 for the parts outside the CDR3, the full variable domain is DAGVTQSPTHLIKTRGQQVTLRCSPKSGHDTVSWYQQALGQGPQFIFQYYEEEERQRGNFPDRFSGHQFPNYSSELNVNALLLGDSALYLCASRRRTGPDEYTFGSGTRLTVV.